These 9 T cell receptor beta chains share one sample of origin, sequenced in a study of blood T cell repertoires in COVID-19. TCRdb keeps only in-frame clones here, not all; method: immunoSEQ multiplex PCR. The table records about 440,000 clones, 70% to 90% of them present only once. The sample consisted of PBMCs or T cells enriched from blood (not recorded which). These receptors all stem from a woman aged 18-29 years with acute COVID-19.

The CDR3 loop reads CSVTGSQETQYF. CDR3 bases: TGCAGCGTTACAGGGAGTCAAGAGACCCAGTACTTC. The genes are TRBV29-1 and TRBJ2-5; tentative D call: TRBD1 (6 bases). Trimming shortened V by 5 bases and J by 2 bases, and 9 bases separated the two germline ends. The CDR3 is 12 amino acids. Germline assignment: CDR1 SQVTM and CDR2 ANQGSEA.

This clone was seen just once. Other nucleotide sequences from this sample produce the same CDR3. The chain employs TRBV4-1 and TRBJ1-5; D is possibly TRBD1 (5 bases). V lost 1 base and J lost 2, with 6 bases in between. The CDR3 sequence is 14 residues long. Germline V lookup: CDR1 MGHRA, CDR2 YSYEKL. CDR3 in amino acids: CASSQAGGNQPQHF. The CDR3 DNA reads TGCGCCAGCAGCCAAGCGGGGGGCAATCAGCCCCAGCATTTT.

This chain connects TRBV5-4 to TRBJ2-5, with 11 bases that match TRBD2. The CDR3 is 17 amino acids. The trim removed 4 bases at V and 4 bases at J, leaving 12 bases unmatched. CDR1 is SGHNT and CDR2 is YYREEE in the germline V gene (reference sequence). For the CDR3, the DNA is TGTGCCAGCAGCCTGGGGACTAGCGGAGGGGGGGGAGAGACCCAGTACTTC. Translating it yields CASSLGTSGGGGETQYF.

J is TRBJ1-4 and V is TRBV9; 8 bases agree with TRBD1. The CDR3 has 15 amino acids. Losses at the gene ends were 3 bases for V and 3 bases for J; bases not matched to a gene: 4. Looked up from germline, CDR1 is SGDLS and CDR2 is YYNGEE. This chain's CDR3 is CASSAKDRANEKLFF. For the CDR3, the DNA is TGTGCCAGCAGCGCCAAGGACAGGGCTAATGAAAAACTGTTTTTT.

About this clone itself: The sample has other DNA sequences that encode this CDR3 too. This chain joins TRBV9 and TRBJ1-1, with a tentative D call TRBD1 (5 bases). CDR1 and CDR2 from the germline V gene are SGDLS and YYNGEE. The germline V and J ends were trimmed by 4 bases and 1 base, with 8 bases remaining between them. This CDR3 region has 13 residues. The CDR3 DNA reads TGTGCCAGCAGCCCTACAGGGAACACTGAAGCTTTCTTT. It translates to CASSPTGNTEAFF.

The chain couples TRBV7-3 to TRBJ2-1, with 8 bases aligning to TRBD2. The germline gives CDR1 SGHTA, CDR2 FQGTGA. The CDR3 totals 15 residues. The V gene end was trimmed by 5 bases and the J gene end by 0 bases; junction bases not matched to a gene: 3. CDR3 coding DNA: TGTGCCAGCAGCCCTAGCGGGTCCTCCTACAATGAGCAGTTCTTC. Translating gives CASSPSGSSYNEQFF.

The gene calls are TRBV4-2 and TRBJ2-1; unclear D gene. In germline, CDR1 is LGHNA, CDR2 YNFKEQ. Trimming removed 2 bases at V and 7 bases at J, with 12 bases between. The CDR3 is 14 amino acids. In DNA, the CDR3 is TGTGCCAGCAGCCAACTCGAGACAAAAAATGAGCAGTTCTTC. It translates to CASSQLETKNEQFF.

The CDR3 DNA follows: TGTGCCAGCAGCGCGACAGTCCATCCTGGTGCCAAAAACATTCAGTACTTC. It yields the protein CASSATVHPGAKNIQYF. The chain recombines TRBV27 with TRBJ2-4, with D possibly being TRBD1 (5 bases). Deletions cut 6 bases from V and 1 base from J, with 19 bases between. This CDR3 has 17 amino acids. Germline lookup yields CDR1 MNHEY and CDR2 SMNVEV (reference sequence).

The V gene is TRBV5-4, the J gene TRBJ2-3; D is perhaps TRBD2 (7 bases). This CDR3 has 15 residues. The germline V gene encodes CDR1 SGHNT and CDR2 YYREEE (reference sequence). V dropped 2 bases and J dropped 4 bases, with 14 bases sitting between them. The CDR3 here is CASSFIRGGPDTQYF. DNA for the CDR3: TGTGCCAGCAGCTTCATTAGGGGGGGGCCAGATACGCAGTATTTT.